This T cell receptor (beta chain) was obtained from a study of shared clonotypes between healthy human individuals. Here immunoSEQ multiplex PCR was the method, and the copy in TCRdb shows in-frame clones only, minus some. Found here are 2,500,000 or so clones, 80% to 95% of them singletons; the top ten hold around 0.35%. Germline V lookup: CDR1 SGDLS, CDR2 YYNGEE. The V end lost 1 base, the J end lost 4 bases, and 8 bases lay between the germline ends. CDR3 length: 14 residues. The TCR sequence derives from a man younger than 35 in good health. Some clones in this sample may be carry-over from other donors' samples. Sequencing was performed on naive CD4+ T cells from PBMCs. Documented subset: CD45RA+ positively selected. The rearrangement joins TRBV9 to TRBJ2-2; possible D gene TRBD2, 5 bases. The CDR3 loop reads CASSVRGLTGELFF. In nucleotides, the CDR3 is TGTGCCAGCAGCGTACGAGGGCTCACCGGGGAGCTGTTTTTT.